The present entry profiles one T cell receptor (beta chain) with its context. The record originates from a study of radiotherapy plus CTLA-4 blockade in lung cancer. CDR3 length: 15 amino acids. CDR1 MNHEY and CDR2 SMNVEV come from the germline V gene (reference sequence). Trimming stripped 7 bases from V and 3 bases from J, with 18 bases between. The repertoire was sequenced with immunoSEQ multiplex PCR; TCRdb's copy has only in-frame clones and lacks some. The sample carries approximately 100,000 clones, 85% recorded once. The starting material was peripheral blood, obtained from a patient treated with radiotherapy plus ipilimumab. This receptor was taken from a human donor with non-small cell lung cancer that progressed on radiotherapy plus ipilimumab. Some clones in this sample may be carry-over from other donors' samples. V gene TRBV27 combines with J gene TRBJ1-1; possibly TRBD1 for D (5 bases). The CDR3 DNA sequence: TGTGCCAGCACCCCCATGGGGGGAGTGGACACTGAAGCTTTCTTT. Its protein product is CASTPMGGVDTEAFF.